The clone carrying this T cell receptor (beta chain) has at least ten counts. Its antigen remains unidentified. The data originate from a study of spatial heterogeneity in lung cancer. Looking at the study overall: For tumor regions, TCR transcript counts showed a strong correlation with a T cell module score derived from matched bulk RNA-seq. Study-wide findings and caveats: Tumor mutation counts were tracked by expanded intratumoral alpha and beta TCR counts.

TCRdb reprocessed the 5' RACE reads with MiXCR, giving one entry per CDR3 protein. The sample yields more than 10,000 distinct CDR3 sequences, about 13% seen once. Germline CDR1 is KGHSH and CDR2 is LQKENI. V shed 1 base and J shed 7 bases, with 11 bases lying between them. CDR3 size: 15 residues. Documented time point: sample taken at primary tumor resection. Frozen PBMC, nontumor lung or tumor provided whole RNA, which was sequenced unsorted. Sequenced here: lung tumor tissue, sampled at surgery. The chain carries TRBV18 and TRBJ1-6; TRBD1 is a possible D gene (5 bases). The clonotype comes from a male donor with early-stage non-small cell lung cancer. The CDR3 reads CASSPQGYGNSPLHF. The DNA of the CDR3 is TGTGCCAGCTCACCACAGGGGTACGGGAATTCACCCCTCCACTTT.